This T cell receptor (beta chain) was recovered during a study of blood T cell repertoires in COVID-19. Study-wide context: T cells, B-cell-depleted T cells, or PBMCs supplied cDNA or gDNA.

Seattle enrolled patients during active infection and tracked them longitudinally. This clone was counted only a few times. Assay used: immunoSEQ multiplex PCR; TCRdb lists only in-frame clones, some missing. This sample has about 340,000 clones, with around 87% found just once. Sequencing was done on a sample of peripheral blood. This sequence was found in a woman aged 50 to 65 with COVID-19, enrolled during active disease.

The DNA of the CDR3 is TGTGCCAGCAGCTTAACCGGGACAGGGTCCCTGGAGACCCAGTACTTC. It codes for CASSLTGTGSLETQYF. The V call is TRBV7-6, the J call TRBJ2-5; 9 bases are shared with TRBD1. Trimming at V came to 2 bases and at J to 5 bases, leaving 9 bases not matched to a gene. In germline, CDR1 is SGHVS, CDR2 FNYEAQ. CDR3 length: 16 residues.